This T cell receptor beta chain is drawn from a study of blood T cell repertoires in COVID-19. With 4 bases removed from V and 5 bases from J, the gap between germline ends came to 16 bases. This CDR3 comprises 15 residues. The germline V gene encodes CDR1 SGHTS and CDR2 YDEGEE. This clone was seen only once. Method: immunoSEQ multiplex PCR; TCRdb's copy keeps in-frame clones and lacks some. The sample lists some 300,000 clones; about nine tenths were seen once. This chain connects TRBV5-8 to TRBJ1-5; D gene unclear. Sequences were obtained from peripheral blood. This sequence was found in a man aged 18 to 29 with active or convalescent COVID-19. In nucleotides, the CDR3 is TGTGCCAGCAGCCGTACAGAGACCGGTCATCAGCCCCAGCATTTT. As protein: CASSRTETGHQPQHF.